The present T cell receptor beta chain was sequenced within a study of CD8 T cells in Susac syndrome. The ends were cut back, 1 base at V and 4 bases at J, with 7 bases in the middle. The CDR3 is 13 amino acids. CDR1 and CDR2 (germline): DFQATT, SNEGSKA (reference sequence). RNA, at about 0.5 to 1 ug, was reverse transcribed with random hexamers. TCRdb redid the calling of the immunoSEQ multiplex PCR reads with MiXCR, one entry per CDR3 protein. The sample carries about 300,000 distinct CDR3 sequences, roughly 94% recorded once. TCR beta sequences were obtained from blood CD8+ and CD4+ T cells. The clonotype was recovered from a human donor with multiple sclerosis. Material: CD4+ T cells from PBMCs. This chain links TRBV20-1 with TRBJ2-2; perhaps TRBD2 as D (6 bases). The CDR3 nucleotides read TGCAGTGCTAGAGCGACTAGCACCGGGGAGCTGTTTTTT. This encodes CSARATSTGELFF.